This T cell receptor (beta chain) was profiled in a study of monozygotic twins with inflammatory bowel disease. Study-level points and caveats: Clonotypes shared with others were fewer in IBD patients than in healthy twins, especially with disease activity.

This CDR3 is built from 13 residues. Germline CDR1 and CDR2: MNHEY and SMNVEV (reference sequence). Concerning this clonotype itself: What it recognizes is unknown.

Following a re-call of the 5' RACE reads, TCRdb has one entry per CDR3 protein and lacks DNA. This sample contains about 300,000 distinct CDR3 sequences. Sequencing was done on a sample of blood. The chain has TRBV27 and TRBJ2-7. The receptor was derived from a human donor with ulcerative colitis or Crohn's disease, or a healthy co-twin of an affected twin (not recorded which). The chain's CDR3 is CASSATGPHEQYF.